The 19 T cell receptor beta chains below come from one sample, sequenced in a study of beta chain features in type 1 diabetes. Their antigens are not known. The study's findings and limits: In every one of the four CD4+ subsets, TCRB CDR3s were moderately but significantly shorter in Type 1 diabetes patients.

What was sequenced were expressed TCRB transcripts, since all of the isolated RNA had been reverse transcribed. This table comes from immunoSEQ multiplex PCR, and its TCRdb copy is limited to in-frame clones, with some not included. The profile covers around 160,000 clones, with roughly 65% appearing a single time and about 0.091% taken by the ten largest. Sequencing input: naive CD4+ T cells from blood. These receptors all stem from a young man with type 1 diabetes.

The chain carries TRBV7-9 and TRBJ2-3; D uncertain. The germline CDR1 and CDR2 sequences are SEHNR and FQNEAQ (reference sequence). The V gene lost 2 bases and the J gene lost 2 bases, with 8 bases spanning the gap. This CDR3 is built from 14 residues. The CDR3 DNA sequence: TGTGCCAGCAGCTTATACCGGGCCACAGATACGCAGTATTTT. Translated, it gives CASSLYRATDTQYF.

This clone was observed a few times. The gene calls are TRBV29-1 and TRBJ2-6; D not certain. Deletions cut 7 bases from V and 2 bases from J, with 9 bases between. CDR1 SQVTM and CDR2 ANQGSEA come from the germline V gene. There are 13 residues in the CDR3. CDR3 sequence (DNA): TGCAGCGGATGGGGTCCTGGGGCCAACGTCCTGACTTTC. Residues: CSGWGPGANVLTF. Filled out from reference TRBV29-1 and TRBJ2-6, the complete variable domain reads SAVISQKPSRDICQRGTSLTIQCQVDSQVTMMFWYRQQPGQSLTLIATANQGSEATYESGFVIDKFPISRPNLTFSTLTVSNMSPEDSSIYLCSGWGPGANVLTFGAGSRLTVL.

This chain links TRBV7-2 with TRBJ2-5; D is unresolved. Germline V gene data show CDR1 as SGHTA and CDR2 as FQGNSA. The CDR3 covers 13 residues. Trimming shortened V by 5 bases and J by 1 base, and 8 bases separated the two germline ends. CDR3 protein: CASSPRTQETQYF. CDR3 in DNA: TGTGCCAGCAGCCCCCGGACCCAAGAGACCCAGTACTTC.

This clone was seen more than once but under ten times. Written as DNA, the CDR3 is TGTGCCTGGGGCCGGGACAGGAGAGTACCGAATGCTTTCTTT. Residues: CAWGRDRRVPNAFF. The genes are TRBV30 and TRBJ1-1; 8 bases match TRBD1. The CDR3 covers 14 residues. CDR1 is GTSNPN and CDR2 is SVGIG in the germline V gene (reference sequence). After removal of 5 bases from V and 11 bases from J, the junction contained 16 bases not matched to a gene.

This clone was observed once. V gene TRBV4-3 combines with J gene TRBJ1-4; 8 bases are shared with TRBD1. The germline V gene encodes CDR1 LGHNA and CDR2 YSLEER. The CDR3 spans 16 residues. Trimming at V came to 1 base and at J to 7 bases, leaving 8 bases not matched to a gene. CDR3 residues: CASSQVRSGGIEKLFF. CDR3 sequence (DNA): TGCGCCAGCAGCCAAGTCAGGTCAGGGGGCATTGAAAAACTGTTTTTT.

The count of this clone is one. V usage is TRBV18 and J usage is TRBJ1-1; unclear D gene. Trimming pared 3 bases from V and 1 base from J, leaving 12 bases between. The CDR3 is 15 amino acids. Germline CDR1 is KGHSH and CDR2 is LQKENI. The CDR3 DNA reads as TGTGCCAGCTCACCGAGTGGGAATGGGAACACTGAAGCTTTCTTT. This translates into CASSPSGNGNTEAFF.

The chain combines TRBV15 with TRBJ2-7, with 9 bases matching TRBD1. Trimming removed 8 bases from V and 2 bases from J; junction bases left unmatched: 4. This CDR3 has 13 residues. Germline V CDR1 and CDR2: LNHNV, YYDKDF (reference sequence). The CDR3 protein is CATGQGQTYEQYF. The CDR3 region has the DNA TGTGCCACCGGACAGGGGCAAACCTACGAGCAGTACTTC.

The sample holds one count of this clone. V is TRBV9 and J is TRBJ2-3, with no clear D. Trimming pared 3 bases from V and 2 bases from J, leaving 10 bases between. The CDR3 spans 14 residues. Germline CDR1 and CDR2: SGDLS and YYNGEE. CDR3 nucleotide sequence: TGTGCCAGCAGCGCTAGGACGTCCACAGATACGCAGTATTTT. Translation: CASSARTSTDTQYF.

The chain joins TRBV9 to TRBJ1-5; 8 bases fit TRBD1. CDR1 is SGDLS, CDR2 YYNGEE, per germline. With 3 bases clipped from V and 4 bases from J, the junction kept 6 bases outside the gene matches. There are 15 residues in the CDR3. The CDR3 DNA reads TGTGCCAGCAGCGCCCCGGGACAGGTAAATCAGCCCCAGCATTTT. As protein: CASSAPGQVNQPQHF.

The chain has TRBV7-2 and TRBJ2-5; TRBD1 matches 7 bases. The CDR3 consists of 15 residues. The germline gives CDR1 SGHTA, CDR2 FQGNSA. V lost 4 bases and J lost 3; bases outside the gene matches: 8. CDR3 sequence: CASSSAGTVEETQYF. The DNA for the CDR3 is TGTGCCAGCAGCTCAGCTGGGACAGTTGAAGAGACCCAGTACTTC.

V is TRBV2 and J is TRBJ2-4; D may correspond to TRBD1 or TRBD2 (5 bases each). There are 11 residues in the CDR3. Trimming shortened V by 4 bases and J by 14 bases, and 12 bases separated the two germline ends. Germline CDR1 and CDR2: SNHLY and FYNNEI. As DNA, the CDR3 is TGTGCCAGCAGTGGGGACCGTGGGGAGTACTTC. This encodes CASSGDRGEYF. Looking up the rest from reference TRBV2 and TRBJ2-4 gives the full variable domain: EPEVTQTPSHQVTQMGQEVILRCVPISNHLYFYWYRQILGQKVEFLVSFYNNEISEKSEIFDDQFSVERPDGSNFTLKIRSTKLEDSAMYFCASSGDRGEYFGAGTRLSVL.

This sequence joins TRBV7-2 and TRBJ2-7; 9 nucleotides line up with TRBD1. Germline CDR1 and CDR2: SGHTA and FQGNSA. Trimming at V came to 3 bases and at J to 6 bases, leaving 6 bases not matched to a gene. This CDR3 comprises 14 residues. The CDR3 here is CASSFRDRAIEQYF. CDR3 coding DNA: TGTGCCAGCAGCTTTCGGGACAGGGCGATCGAGCAGTACTTC.

The chain combines TRBV28 with TRBJ2-5; a possible D gene is TRBD1 (6 bases). The CDR3 runs 12 residues. Trimming cost V 8 bases and J 1 base, with 8 bases left between them. The germline V gene has CDR1 MDHEN and CDR2 SYDVKM. The CDR3 DNA sequence: TGTGCCAGCCTGGACAGCCAAGAGACCCAGTACTTC. This encodes CASLDSQETQYF.

There are a few counts of this clone. This sequence joins TRBV18 and TRBJ2-1; 9 bases agree with TRBD1. Germline values: CDR1 KGHSH, CDR2 LQKENI. The trim removed 1 base at V and 8 bases at J, leaving 6 bases unmatched. The length of the CDR3 is 15 residues. This CDR3 reads CASSPLGTGMHEQFF. The CDR3 DNA reads as TGTGCCAGCTCACCACTTGGGACAGGGATGCATGAGCAGTTCTTC. The variable domain in full, with the rest retrieved from reference TRBV18 and TRBJ2-1, is NAGVMQNPRHLVRRRGQEARLRCSPMKGHSHVYWYRQLPEEGLKFMVYLQKENIIDESGMPKERFSAEFPKEGPSILRIQQVVRGDSAAYFCASSPLGTGMHEQFFGPGTRLTVL.

A few counts support this clone. The gene calls are TRBV4-2 and TRBJ2-7; 7 nucleotides agree with TRBD2. Germline V gives CDR1 LGHNA, CDR2 YNFKEQ. Trimming took 0 bases from V and 0 from J; bases not matched to a gene: 11. The CDR3 runs 18 residues. In nucleotides, the CDR3 is TGTGCCAGCAGCCAAGAAGGGCCCGAAGCGGGGAGCTCCTACGAGCAGTACTTC. Translated, it gives CASSQEGPEAGSSYEQYF.

V is TRBV25-1 and J is TRBJ1-6; 9 nucleotides match TRBD1. This CDR3 region has 15 residues. Germline V CDR1 and CDR2: MGHDK, SYGVNS. The V gene end was trimmed by 5 bases and the J gene end by 8 bases; junction bases not matched to a gene: 7. The CDR3 loop reads CASSTGTGFYSPLHF. CDR3 DNA: TGTGCCAGCAGTACGGGGACAGGGTTTTATTCACCCCTCCACTTT.

In its sample, this clone was seen a few times. CDR3 amino acids: CASSQGVGTEGNTIYF. The CDR3 bases are TGCGCCAGCAGCCAAGGGGTAGGGACAGAAGGAAACACCATATATTTT. The chain is built from TRBV4-1 and TRBJ1-3, with 7 bases that match TRBD1. CDR1 is MGHRA, CDR2 YSYEKL, per germline. The V segment lost 1 base and the J segment 4 bases; nucleotides outside the gene matches: 7. The CDR3 has 16 residues.

CDR3 amino acids: CASSWATGNDGYTF. The CDR3 DNA reads as TGCGCCAGCAGCTGGGCGACAGGGAACGATGGCTACACCTTC. V and J are TRBV5-1 and TRBJ1-2; 7 bases agree with TRBD1. Germline assignment: CDR1 SGHRS and CDR2 YFSETQ. Trimming took 3 bases from V and 6 from J; bases not matched to a gene: 8. The CDR3 has 14 amino acids.

This chain links TRBV4-3 with TRBJ2-2; 7 bases are shared with TRBD1. The CDR3 extends over 15 amino acids. CDR1 and CDR2 from the germline V gene are LGHNA and YSLEER. V gave up 4 bases and J gave up 0 bases; unmatched junction bases: 2. DNA of the CDR3: TGCGCCAGCAGCCTGGGGACAGCGAACACCGGGGAGCTGTTTTTT. Protein product: CASSLGTANTGELFF.